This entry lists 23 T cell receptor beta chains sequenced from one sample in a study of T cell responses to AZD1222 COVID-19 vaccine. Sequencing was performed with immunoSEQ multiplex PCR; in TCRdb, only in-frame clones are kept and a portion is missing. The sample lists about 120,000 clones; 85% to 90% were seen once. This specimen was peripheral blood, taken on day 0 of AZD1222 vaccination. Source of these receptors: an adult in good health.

The CDR3 coding sequence is TGTGCCAGCAGCGCCACGGAGGGAGGGGCCCAGTACTTC. Amino acid sequence: CASSATEGGAQYF. The chain combines TRBV9 with TRBJ2-5; 7 bases fit TRBD2. This CDR3 spans 13 amino acids. V shed 3 bases and J 9 bases; nucleotides not matched to a gene: 8. CDR1 is SGDLS and CDR2 is YYNGEE in the germline V gene.

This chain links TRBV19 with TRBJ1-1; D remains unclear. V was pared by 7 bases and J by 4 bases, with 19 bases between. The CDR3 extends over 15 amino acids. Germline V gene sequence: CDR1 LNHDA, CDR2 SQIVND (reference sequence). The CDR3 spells CASTAAAAPITEAFF. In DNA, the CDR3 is TGTGCCAGTACCGCAGCAGCGGCTCCGATCACTGAAGCTTTCTTT.

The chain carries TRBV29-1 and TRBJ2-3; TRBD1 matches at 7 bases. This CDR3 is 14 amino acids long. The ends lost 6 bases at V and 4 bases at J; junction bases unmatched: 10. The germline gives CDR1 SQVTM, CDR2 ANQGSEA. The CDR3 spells CSVAGTAEADTQYF. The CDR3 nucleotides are TGCAGCGTGGCCGGGACAGCTGAGGCAGATACGCAGTATTTT.

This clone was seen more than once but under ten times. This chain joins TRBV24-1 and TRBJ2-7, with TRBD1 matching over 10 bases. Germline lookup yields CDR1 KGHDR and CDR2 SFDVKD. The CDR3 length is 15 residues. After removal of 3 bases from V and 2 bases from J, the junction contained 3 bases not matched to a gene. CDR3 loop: CATSDPGQGTYEQYF. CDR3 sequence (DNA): TGTGCCACCAGTGATCCGGGACAGGGGACCTACGAGCAGTACTTC.

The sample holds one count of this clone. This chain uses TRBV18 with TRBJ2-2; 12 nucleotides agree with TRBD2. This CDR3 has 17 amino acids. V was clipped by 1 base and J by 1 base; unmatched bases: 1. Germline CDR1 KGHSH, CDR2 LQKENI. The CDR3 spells CASSPLTSGGNTGELFF. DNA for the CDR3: TGTGCCAGCTCACCACTGACTAGCGGGGGGAACACCGGGGAGCTGTTTTTT.

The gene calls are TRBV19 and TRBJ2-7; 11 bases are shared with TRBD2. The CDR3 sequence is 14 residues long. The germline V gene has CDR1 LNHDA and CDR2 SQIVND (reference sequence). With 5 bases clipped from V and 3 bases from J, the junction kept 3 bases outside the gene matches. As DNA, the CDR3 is TGTGCCAGTAGTGTAACTAGCGGGAGCTACGAGCAGTACTTC. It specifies CASSVTSGSYEQYF.

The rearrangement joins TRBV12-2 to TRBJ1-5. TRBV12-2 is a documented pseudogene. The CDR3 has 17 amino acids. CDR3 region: CATIQGWCSGGNQPQHF. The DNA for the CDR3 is TGTGCAACCATACAAGGATGGTGCAGCGGGGGCAATCAGCCCCAGCATTTT.

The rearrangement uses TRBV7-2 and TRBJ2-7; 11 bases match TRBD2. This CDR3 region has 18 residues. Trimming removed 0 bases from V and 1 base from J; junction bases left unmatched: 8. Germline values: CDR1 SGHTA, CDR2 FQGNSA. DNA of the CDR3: TGTGCCAGCAGCTTAGCCTCTAGCGGGAGGACTACTTCCTACGAGCAGTACTTC. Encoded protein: CASSLASSGRTTSYEQYF.

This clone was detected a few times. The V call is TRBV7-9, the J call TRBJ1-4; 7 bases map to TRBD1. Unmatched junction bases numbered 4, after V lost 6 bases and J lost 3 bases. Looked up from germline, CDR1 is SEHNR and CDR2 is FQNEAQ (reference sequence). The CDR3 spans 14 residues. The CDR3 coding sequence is TGTGCCAGCAGTTCCGGGACAGCTAATGAAAAACTGTTTTTT. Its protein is CASSSGTANEKLFF.

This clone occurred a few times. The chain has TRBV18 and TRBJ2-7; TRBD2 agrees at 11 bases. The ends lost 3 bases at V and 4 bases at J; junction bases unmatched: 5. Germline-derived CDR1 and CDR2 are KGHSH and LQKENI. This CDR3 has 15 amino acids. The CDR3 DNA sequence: TGTGCCAGCTCACCGTTGACTAGCGGGGTTTACGAGCAGTACTTC. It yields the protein CASSPLTSGVYEQYF.

CDR3 amino acids: CASSQLNQPQHF. In DNA, the CDR3 is TGTGCCAGCAGCCAACTAAATCAGCCCCAGCATTTT. V usage is TRBV3-1 (or the pseudogene TRBV3-2) and J usage is TRBJ1-5; no definite D call. Looked up from germline, CDR1 is LGHDT and CDR2 is YNNKEL (reference sequence). The CDR3 consists of 12 residues. Trimming took off 2 bases at V and 4 bases at J, with 3 bases between the two ends.

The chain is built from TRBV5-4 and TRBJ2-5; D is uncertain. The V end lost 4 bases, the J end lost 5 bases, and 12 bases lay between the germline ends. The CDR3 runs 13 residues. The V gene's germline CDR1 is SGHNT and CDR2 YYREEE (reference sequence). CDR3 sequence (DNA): TGTGCCAGCAGCGGCGGTGTGGGGGAGACCCAGTACTTC. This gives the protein CASSGGVGETQYF.

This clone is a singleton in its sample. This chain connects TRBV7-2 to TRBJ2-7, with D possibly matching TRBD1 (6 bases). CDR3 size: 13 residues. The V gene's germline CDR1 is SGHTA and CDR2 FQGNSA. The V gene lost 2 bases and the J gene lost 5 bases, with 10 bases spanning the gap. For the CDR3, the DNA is TGTGCCAGCAGCTTAAGCTGGACAGACGAGCAGTACTTC. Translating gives CASSLSWTDEQYF. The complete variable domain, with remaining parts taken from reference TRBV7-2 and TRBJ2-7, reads GAGVSQSPSNKVTEKGKDVELRCDPISGHTALYWYRQSLGQGLEFLIYFQGNSAPDKSGLPSDRFSAERTGGSVSTLTIQRTQQEDSAVYLCASSLSWTDEQYFGPGTRLTVT.

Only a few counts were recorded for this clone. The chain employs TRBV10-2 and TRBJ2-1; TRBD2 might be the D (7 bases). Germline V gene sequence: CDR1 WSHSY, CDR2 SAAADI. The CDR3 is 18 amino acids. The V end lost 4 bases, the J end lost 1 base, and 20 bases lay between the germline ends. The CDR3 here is CASSVLEGGGPSYNEQFF. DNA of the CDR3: TGCGCCAGCAGTGTCCTCGAAGGCGGGGGCCCTTCCTACAATGAGCAGTTCTTC.

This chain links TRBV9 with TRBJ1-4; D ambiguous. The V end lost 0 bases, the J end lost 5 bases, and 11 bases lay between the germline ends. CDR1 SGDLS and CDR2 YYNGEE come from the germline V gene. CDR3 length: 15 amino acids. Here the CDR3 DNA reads TGTGCCAGCAGCGTAGACAGAGGTTTGAATGAAAAACTGTTTTTT. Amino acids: CASSVDRGLNEKLFF. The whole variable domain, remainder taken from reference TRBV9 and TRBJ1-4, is DSGVTQTPKHLITATGQRVTLRCSPRSGDLSVYWYQQSLDQGLQFLIQYYNGEERAKGNILERFSAQQFPDLHSELNLSSLELGDSALYFCASSVDRGLNEKLFFGSGTQLSVL.

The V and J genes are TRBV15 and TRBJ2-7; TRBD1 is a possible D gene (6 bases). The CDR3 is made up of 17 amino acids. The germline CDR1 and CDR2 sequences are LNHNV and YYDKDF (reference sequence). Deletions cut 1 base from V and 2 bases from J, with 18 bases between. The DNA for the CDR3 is TGTGCCACCAGCAGAGGTGGGGGCGGAGCTGGGCCCTACGAGCAGTACTTC. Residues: CATSRGGGGAGPYEQYF.

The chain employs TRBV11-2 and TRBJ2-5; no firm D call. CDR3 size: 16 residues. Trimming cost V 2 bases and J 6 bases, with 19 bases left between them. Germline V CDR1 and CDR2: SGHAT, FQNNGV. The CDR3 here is CASSLNRLGREQTQYF. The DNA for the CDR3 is TGTGCCAGCAGCTTAAACCGGCTCGGACGCGAGCAGACCCAGTACTTC.

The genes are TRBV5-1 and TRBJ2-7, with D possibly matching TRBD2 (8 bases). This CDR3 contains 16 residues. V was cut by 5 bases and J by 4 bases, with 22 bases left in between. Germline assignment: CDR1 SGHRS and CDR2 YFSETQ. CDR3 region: CASSRGGSDRIYEQYF. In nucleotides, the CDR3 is TGCGCCAGCAGTCGCGGGGGGTCGGACAGGATTTACGAGCAGTACTTC.

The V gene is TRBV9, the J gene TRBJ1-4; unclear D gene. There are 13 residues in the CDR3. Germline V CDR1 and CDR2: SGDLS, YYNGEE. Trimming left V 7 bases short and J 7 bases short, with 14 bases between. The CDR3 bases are TGTGCCAGCGCGCCAAGGGATAGTGAAAAACTGTTTTTT. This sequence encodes CASAPRDSEKLFF.

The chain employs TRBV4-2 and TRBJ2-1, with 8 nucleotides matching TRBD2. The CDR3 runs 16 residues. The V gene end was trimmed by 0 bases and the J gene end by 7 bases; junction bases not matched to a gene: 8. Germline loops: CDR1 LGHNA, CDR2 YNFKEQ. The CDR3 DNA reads TGTGCCAGCAGCCAAGATGGTAGCGGGATGATTAATGAGCAGTTCTTC. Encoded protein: CASSQDGSGMINEQFF.

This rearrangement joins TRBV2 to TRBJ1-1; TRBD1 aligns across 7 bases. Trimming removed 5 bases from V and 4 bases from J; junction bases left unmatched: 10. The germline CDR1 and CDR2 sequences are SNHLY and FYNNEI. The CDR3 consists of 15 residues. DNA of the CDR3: TGTGCCAGCAGTTGGGACAGCACCCCGAGCACTGAAGCTTTCTTT. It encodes CASSWDSTPSTEAFF.

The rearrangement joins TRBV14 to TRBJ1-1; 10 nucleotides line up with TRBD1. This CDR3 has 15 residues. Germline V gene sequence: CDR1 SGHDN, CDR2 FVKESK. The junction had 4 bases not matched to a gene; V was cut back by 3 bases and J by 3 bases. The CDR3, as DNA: TGTGCCAGCAGCCAGACAGGGGGCTTGGACACTGAAGCTTTCTTT. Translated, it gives CASSQTGGLDTEAFF. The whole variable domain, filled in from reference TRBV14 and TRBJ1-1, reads EAGVTQFPSHSVIEKGQTVTLRCDPISGHDNLYWYRRVMGKEIKFLLHFVKESKQDESGMPNNRFLAERTGGTYSTLKVQPAELEDSGVYFCASSQTGGLDTEAFFGQGTRLTVV.

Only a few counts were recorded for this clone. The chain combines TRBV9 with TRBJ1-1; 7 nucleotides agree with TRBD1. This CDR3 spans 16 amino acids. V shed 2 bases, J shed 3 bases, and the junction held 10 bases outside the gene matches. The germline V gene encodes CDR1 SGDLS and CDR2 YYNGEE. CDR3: CASSVGGQGVDTEAFF. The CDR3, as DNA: TGTGCCAGCAGCGTTGGCGGGCAGGGGGTGGACACTGAAGCTTTCTTT. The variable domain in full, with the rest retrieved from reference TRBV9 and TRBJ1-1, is DSGVTQTPKHLITATGQRVTLRCSPRSGDLSVYWYQQSLDQGLQFLIQYYNGEERAKGNILERFSAQQFPDLHSELNLSSLELGDSALYFCASSVGGQGVDTEAFFGQGTRLTVV.